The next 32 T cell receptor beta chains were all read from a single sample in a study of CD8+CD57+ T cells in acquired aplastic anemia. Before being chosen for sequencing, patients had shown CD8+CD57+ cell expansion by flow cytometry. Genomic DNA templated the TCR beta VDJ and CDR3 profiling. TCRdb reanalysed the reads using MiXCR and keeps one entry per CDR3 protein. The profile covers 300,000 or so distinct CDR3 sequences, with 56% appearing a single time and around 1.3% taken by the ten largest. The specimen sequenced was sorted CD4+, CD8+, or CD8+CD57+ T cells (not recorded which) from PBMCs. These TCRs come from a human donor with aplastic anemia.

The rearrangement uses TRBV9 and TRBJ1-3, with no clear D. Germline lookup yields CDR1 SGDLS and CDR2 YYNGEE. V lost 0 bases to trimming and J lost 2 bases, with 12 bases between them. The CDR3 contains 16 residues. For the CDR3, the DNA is TGTGCCAGCAGCGTAGCAGGATCGAGGGCTGGAAACACCATATATTTT. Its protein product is CASSVAGSRAGNTIYF.

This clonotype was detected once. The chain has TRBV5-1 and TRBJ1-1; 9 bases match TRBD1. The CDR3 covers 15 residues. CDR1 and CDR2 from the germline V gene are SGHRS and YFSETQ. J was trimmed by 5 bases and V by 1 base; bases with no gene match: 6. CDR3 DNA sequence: TGCGCCAGCAGCTTGCCCGGGACAGGGAGGACTGAAGCTTTCTTT. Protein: CASSLPGTGRTEAFF. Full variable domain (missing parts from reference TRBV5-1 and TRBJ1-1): KAGVTQTPRYLIKTRGQQVTLSCSPISGHRSVSWYQQTPGQGLQFLFEYFSETQRNKGNFPGRFSGRQFSNSRSEMNVSTLELGDSALYLCASSLPGTGRTEAFFGQGTRLTVV.

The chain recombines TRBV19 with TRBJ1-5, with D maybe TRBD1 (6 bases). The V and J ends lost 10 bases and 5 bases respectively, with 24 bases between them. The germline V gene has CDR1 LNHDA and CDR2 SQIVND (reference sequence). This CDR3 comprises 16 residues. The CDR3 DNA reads TGTGCCACCTCAACCGGGACACCACTGCGCCATCAGCCCCAGCATTTT. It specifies CATSTGTPLRHQPQHF.

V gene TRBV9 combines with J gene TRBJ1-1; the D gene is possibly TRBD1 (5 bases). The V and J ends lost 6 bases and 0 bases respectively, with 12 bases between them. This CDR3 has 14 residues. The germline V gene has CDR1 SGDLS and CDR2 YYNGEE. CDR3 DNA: TGTGCCAGCAATGGAGGGGTTCTGAACACTGAAGCTTTCTTT. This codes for CASNGGVLNTEAFF.

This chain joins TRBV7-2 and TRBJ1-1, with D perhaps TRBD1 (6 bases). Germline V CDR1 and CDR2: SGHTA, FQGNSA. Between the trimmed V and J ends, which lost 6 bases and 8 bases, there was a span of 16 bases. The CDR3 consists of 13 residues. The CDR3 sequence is CASSFSQGLEAFF. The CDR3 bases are TGTGCCAGCAGTTTTTCTCAGGGGCTGGAAGCTTTCTTT.

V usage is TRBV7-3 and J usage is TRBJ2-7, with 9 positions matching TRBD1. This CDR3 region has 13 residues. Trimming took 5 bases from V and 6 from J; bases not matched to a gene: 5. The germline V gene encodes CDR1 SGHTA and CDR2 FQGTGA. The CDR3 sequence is CASSPHRGLEQYF. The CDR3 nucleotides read TGTGCCAGCAGCCCTCACAGGGGGCTCGAGCAGTACTTC.

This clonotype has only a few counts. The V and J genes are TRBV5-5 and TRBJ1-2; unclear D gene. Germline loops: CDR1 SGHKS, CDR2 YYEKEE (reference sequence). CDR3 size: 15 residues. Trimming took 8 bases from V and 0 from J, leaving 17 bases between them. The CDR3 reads CASSTDRGANYGYTF. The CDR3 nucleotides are TGTGCCAGTAGTACGGACCGAGGAGCTAACTATGGCTACACCTTC.

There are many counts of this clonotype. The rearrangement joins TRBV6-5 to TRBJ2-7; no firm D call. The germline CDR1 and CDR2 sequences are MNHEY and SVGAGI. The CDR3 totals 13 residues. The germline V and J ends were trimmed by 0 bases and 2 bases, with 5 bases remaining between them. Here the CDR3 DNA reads TGTGCCAGCAGTTACTCAGGTGCCTACGAGCAGTACTTC. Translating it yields CASSYSGAYEQYF.

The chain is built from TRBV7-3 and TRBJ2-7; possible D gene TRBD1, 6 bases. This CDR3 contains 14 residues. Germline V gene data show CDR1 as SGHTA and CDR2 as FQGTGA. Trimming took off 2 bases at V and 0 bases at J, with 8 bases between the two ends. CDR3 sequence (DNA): TGTGCCAGCAGCTTATCGGACAGCTCCTACGAGCAGTACTTC. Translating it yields CASSLSDSSYEQYF.

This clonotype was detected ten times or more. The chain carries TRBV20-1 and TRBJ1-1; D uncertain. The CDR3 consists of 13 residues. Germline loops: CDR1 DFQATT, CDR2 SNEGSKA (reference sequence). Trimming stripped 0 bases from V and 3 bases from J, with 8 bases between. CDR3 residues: CSARDSSDTEAFF. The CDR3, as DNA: TGCAGTGCTAGAGATAGCAGTGACACTGAAGCTTTCTTT.

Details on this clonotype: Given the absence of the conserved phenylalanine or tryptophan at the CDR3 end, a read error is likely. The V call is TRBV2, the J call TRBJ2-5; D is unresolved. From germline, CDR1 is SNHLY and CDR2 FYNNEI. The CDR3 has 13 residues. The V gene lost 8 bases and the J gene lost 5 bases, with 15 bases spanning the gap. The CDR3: CASRSRLGETQYL. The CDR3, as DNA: TGTGCCAGCCGTTCTCGATTAGGGGAGACCCAGTACCTC.

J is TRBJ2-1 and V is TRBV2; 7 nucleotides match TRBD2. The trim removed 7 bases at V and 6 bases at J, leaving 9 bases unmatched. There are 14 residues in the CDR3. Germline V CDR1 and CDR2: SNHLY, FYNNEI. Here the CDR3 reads CASTLGGSGNEQFF. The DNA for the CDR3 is TGTGCCAGCACTCTAGGCGGGAGCGGCAATGAGCAGTTCTTC.

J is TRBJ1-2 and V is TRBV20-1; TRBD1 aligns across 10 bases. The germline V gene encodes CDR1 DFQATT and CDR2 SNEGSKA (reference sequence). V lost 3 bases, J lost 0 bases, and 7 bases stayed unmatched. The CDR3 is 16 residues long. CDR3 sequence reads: CSASPGQGQANYGYTF. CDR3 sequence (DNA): TGCAGTGCTAGTCCGGGACAGGGGCAGGCTAACTATGGCTACACCTTC.

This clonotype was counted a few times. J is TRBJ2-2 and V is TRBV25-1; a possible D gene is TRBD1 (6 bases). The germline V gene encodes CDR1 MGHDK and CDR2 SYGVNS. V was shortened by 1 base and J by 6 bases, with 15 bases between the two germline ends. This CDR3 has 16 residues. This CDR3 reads CASSELGGDLAGELFF. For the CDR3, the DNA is TGTGCCAGCAGTGAATTAGGGGGAGATCTGGCCGGGGAGCTGTTTTTT.

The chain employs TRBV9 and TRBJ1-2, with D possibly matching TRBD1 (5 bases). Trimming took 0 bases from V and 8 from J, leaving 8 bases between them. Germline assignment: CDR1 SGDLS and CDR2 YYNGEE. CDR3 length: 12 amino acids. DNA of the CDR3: TGTGCCAGCAGCGTAGCAGGGCCCGGCTACACCTTC. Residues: CASSVAGPGYTF.

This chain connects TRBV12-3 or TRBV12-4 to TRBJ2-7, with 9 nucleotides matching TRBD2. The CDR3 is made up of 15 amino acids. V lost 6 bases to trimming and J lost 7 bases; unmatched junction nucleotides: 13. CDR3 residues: CASRLLTSGYNEQYF. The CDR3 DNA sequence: TGTGCCAGCAGGTTACTAACTAGCGGGTACAATGAGCAGTACTTC.

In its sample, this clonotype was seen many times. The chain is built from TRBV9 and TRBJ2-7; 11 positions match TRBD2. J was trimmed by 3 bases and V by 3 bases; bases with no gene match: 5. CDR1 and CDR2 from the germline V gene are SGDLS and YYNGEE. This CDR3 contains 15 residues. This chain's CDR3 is CASSGSGTSGYEQYF. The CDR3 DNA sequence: TGTGCCAGCAGCGGCTCCGGGACTAGCGGCTACGAGCAGTACTTC. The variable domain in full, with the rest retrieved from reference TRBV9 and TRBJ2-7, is DSGVTQTPKHLITATGQRVTLRCSPRSGDLSVYWYQQSLDQGLQFLIQYYNGEERAKGNILERFSAQQFPDLHSELNLSSLELGDSALYFCASSGSGTSGYEQYFGPGTRLTVT.

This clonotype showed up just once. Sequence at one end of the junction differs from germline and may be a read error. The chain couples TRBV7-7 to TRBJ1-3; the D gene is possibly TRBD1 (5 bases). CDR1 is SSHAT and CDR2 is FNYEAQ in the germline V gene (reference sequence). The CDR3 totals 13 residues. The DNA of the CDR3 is TGTGCTAGCAGCTTGGGGCCCGCCAATACCATATATTTT. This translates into CASSLGPANTIYF.

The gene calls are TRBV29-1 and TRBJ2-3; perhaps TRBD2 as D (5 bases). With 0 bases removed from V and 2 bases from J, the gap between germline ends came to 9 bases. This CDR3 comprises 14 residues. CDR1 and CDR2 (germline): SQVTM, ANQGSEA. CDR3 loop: CSVEDGLLTDTQYF. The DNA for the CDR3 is TGCAGCGTTGAAGATGGACTGCTCACAGATACGCAGTATTTT.

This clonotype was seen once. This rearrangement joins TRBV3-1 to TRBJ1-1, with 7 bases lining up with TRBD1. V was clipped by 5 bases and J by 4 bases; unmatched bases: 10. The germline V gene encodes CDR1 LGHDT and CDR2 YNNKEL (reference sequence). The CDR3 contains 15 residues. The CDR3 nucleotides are TGTGCCAGCAGCGTAGCTTCGGCAGGGGGCACTGAAGCTTTCTTT. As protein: CASSVASAGGTEAFF.

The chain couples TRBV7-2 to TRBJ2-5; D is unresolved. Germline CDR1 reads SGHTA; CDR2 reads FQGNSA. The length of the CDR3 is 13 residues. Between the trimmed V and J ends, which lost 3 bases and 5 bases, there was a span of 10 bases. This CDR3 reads CASSFLQSETQYF. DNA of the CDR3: TGTGCCAGCAGCTTCTTACAGAGCGAGACCCAGTACTTC.

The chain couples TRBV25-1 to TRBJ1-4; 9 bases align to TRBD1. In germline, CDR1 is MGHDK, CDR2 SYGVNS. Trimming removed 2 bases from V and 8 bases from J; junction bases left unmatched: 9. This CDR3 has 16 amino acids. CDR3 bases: TGTGCCAGCAGTGAAAAGGCCCCGGGGACAGGGGAAAAACTGTTTTTT. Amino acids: CASSEKAPGTGEKLFF.

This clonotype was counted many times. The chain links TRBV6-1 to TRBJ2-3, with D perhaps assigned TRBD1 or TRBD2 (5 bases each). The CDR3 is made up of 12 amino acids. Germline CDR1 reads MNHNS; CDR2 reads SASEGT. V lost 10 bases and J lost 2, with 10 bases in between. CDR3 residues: CATRENTDTQYF. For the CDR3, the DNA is TGTGCCACCAGGGAGAACACAGATACGCAGTATTTT.

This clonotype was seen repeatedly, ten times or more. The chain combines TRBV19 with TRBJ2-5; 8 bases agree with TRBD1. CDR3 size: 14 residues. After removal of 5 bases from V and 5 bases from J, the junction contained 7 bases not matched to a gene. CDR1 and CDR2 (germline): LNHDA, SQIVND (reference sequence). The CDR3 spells CASSVTGALETQYF. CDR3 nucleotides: TGTGCCAGTAGTGTGACAGGGGCATTGGAGACCCAGTACTTC. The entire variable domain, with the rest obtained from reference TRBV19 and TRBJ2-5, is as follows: DGGITQSPKYLFRKEGQNVTLSCEQNLNHDAMYWYRQDPGQGLRLIYYSQIVNDFQKGDIAEGYSVSREKKESFPLTVTSAQKNPTAFYLCASSVTGALETQYFGPGTRLLVL.

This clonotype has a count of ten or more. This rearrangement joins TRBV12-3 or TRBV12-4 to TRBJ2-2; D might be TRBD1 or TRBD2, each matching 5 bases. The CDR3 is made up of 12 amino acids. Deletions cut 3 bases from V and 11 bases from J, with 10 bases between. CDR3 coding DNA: TGTGCCAGCAGTTTCTTCGGGGCCGAGCTGTTTTTT. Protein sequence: CASSFFGAELFF.

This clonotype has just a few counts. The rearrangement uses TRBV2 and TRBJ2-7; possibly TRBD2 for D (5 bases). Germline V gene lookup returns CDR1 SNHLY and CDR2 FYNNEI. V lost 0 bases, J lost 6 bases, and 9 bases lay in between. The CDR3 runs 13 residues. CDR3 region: CASSEAEGGEQYF. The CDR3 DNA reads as TGTGCCAGCAGTGAAGCTGAGGGTGGCGAGCAGTACTTC.

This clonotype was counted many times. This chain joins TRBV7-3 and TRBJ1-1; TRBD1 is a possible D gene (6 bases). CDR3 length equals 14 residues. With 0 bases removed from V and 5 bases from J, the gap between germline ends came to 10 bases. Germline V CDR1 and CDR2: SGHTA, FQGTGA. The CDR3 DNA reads TGTGCCAGCAGCTTAACGGGGGGCCGAACTGAAGCTTTCTTT. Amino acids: CASSLTGGRTEAFF.

The CDR3 bases are TGTGCCAGCACCCCGGGGGATACGCAGTATTTT. This sequence encodes CASTPGDTQYF. The chain uses TRBV7-3 and TRBJ2-3, with D possibly being TRBD2 (5 bases). The length of the CDR3 is 11 residues. V was trimmed by 7 bases and J by 6 bases, leaving 8 bases between them. Germline-derived CDR1 and CDR2 are SGHTA and FQGTGA.

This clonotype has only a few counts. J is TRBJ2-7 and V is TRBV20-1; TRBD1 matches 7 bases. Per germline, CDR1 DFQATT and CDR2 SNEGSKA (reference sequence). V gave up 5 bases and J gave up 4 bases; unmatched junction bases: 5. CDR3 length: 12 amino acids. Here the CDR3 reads CSASGTVYEQYF. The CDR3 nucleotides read TGCAGTGCTTCCGGGACAGTATACGAGCAGTACTTC.

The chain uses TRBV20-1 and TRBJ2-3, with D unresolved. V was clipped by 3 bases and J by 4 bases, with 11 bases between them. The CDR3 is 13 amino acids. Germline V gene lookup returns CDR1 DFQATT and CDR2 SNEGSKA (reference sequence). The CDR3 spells CSARKGFADTQYF. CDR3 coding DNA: TGCAGTGCTAGGAAGGGTTTCGCAGATACGCAGTATTTT.

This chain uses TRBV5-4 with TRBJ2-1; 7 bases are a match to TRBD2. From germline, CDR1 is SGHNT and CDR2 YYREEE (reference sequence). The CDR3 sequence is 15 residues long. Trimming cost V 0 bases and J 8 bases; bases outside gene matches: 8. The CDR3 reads CASSLGGRASDEQFF. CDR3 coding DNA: TGTGCCAGCAGCTTGGGCGGGAGAGCATCCGATGAGCAGTTCTTC.

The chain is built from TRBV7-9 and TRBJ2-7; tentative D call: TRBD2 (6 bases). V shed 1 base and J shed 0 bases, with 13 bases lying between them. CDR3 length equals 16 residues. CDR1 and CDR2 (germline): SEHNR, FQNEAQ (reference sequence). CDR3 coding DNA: TGTGCCAGCAGCTTAGAAGTGGAGGGCTCCTCCTACGAGCAGTACTTC. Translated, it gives CASSLEVEGSSYEQYF.